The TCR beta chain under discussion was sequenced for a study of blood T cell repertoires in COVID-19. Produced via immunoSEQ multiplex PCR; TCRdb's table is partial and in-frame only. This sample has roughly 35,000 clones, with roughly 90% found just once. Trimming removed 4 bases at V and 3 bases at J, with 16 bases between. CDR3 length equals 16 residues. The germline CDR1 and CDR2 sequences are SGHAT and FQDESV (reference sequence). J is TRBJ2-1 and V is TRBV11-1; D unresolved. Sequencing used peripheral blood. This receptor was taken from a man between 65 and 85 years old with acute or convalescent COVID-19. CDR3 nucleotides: TGTGCCAGCAGCTCTAGGCATGTCTCGGGCTACAATGAGCAGTTCTTC. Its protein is CASSSRHVSGYNEQFF.